The rows below give T cell receptor beta chains drawn from one sample of a study of monozygotic twins with inflammatory bowel disease. TCRdb reworked the 5' RACE reads into one entry per CDR3 protein, no DNA. The sample features a few hundred thousand distinct CDR3 sequences, with 2.4% in its top ten. Material for sequencing was blood. These receptors all come from a human donor with ulcerative colitis or Crohn's disease, or a healthy co-twin of an affected twin (not recorded which). Both conserved end residues are part of each CDR3.

V: TRBV6-1
J: TRBJ1-5
CDR3: CASSPTGISNQPQHF

V: TRBV20-1
J: TRBJ2-5
CDR3: CSAGRGVGETQYF

V: TRBV9
J: TRBJ2-5
CDR3: CASSAGDFQETQYF

V: TRBV7-8
J: TRBJ2-2
CDR3: CASSFRELPNTGELFF

V: TRBV18
J: TRBJ1-1
CDR3: CASSPGPGRNTEAFF

V: TRBV5-1
J: TRBJ2-6
CDR3: CASSPRVASGANVLTF

V: TRBV7-2
J: TRBJ2-1
CDR3: CASSSGVRYNEQFF

V: TRBV7-6
J: TRBJ2-5
CDR3: CASTQGRSQETQYF

V: TRBV20-1
J: TRBJ2-1
CDR3: CSALTGTTYGNEQFF

V: TRBV5-5
J: TRBJ2-7
CDR3: CASSTSTSGETYEQYF

V: TRBV27
J: TRBJ1-3
CDR3: CASSPYARAATISGNTIYF

V: TRBV5-1
J: TRBJ2-1
CDR3: CASSLARGSINEQFF